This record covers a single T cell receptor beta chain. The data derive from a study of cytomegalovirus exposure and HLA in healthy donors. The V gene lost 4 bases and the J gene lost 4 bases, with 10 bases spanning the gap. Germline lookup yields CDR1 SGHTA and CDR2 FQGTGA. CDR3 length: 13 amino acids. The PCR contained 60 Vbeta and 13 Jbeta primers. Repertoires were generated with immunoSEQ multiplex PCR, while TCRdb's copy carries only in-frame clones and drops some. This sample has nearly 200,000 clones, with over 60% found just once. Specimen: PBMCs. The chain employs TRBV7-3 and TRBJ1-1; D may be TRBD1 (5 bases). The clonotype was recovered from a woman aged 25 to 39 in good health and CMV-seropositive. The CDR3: CASSSRQGTEAFF. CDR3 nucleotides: TGTGCCAGCAGCTCCCGGCAGGGCACTGAAGCTTTCTTT.